Presented here are 20 T cell receptor beta chains from one specimen sequenced in a study of graft-versus-host responses after intestinal transplantation (dated by TCRdb to about 2021). The method was the immunoSEQ multiplex PCR assay. This is the immuneACCESS table as TCRdb keeps it, with only in-frame sequences that have V and J called. A part of the clones is gone; compared with another copy, unresolved V genes explain less than half, and the rest is unexplained. For this sample there are just under 100,000 clones; 90% appear just once. The biggest ten clones account for about 16% of the sample. The sequenced sample was PBMCs, obtained roughly 450 days after intestinal transplant. These receptors all stem from a human patient who received an intestinal transplant, so some T cells may come from the graft donor.

The rearrangement uses TRBV7-2 and TRBJ1-6; D perhaps matches TRBD1 (6 bases). Between the trimmed V and J ends, which lost 1 base and 6 bases, there was a span of 16 bases. This CDR3 has 17 residues. Germline V gene lookup returns CDR1 SGHTA and CDR2 FQGNSA. In nucleotides, the CDR3 is TGTGCCAGCAGCTTAGGGGGGCAGAAGGCGGGTAATTCACCCCTCCACTTT. Protein product: CASSLGGQKAGNSPLHF.

This clone has only one observation. The rearrangement uses TRBV5-6 and TRBJ2-5; D is possibly TRBD1 (5 bases). V lost 2 bases and J 0 bases, leaving 23 bases between the germline ends. The CDR3 sequence is 19 residues long. The germline CDR1 and CDR2 sequences are SGHDT and YYEEEE. The CDR3 region is CASSFPILGQGVYQETQYF. The CDR3 DNA reads TGTGCCAGCAGCTTCCCCATTTTGGGGCAAGGGGTGTACCAAGAGACCCAGTACTTC. The whole variable domain, remainder taken from reference TRBV5-6 and TRBJ2-5, is DAGVTQSPTHLIKTRGQQVTLRCSPKSGHDTVSWYQQALGQGPQFIFQYYEEEERQRGNFPDRFSGHQFPNYSSELNVNALLLGDSALYLCASSFPILGQGVYQETQYFGPGTRLLVL.

The V and J genes are TRBV11-2 and TRBJ2-7; D is uncertain. The CDR3 is 14 residues long. Trimming shortened V by 4 bases and J by 1 base, and 11 bases separated the two germline ends. Germline V gives CDR1 SGHAT, CDR2 FQNNGV. CDR3 sequence (DNA): TGTGCCAGCAGCTCAACCCTTTCTTCCTACGAGCAGTACTTC. This gives the protein CASSSTLSSYEQYF.

The sample holds one count of this clone. This chain connects TRBV7-9 to TRBJ2-1; D is ambiguous. The V end lost 4 bases, the J end lost 2 bases, and 12 bases lay between the germline ends. Germline CDR1 is SEHNR and CDR2 is FQNEAQ (reference sequence). This CDR3 is built from 15 residues. For the CDR3, the DNA is TGTGCCAGCAGCTCCCCCTCGCCGCCCTACAATGAGCAGTTCTTC. Encoded protein: CASSSPSPPYNEQFF.

This clone was recorded only once. The V call is TRBV6-5, the J call TRBJ1-1; D is undetermined. The CDR3 sequence is 15 residues long. Trimming pared 5 bases from V and 3 bases from J, leaving 16 bases between. Germline V gives CDR1 MNHEY, CDR2 SVGAGI. The DNA of the CDR3 is TGTGCCAGCAGTCCCCGGACCCTGAAAGACACTGAAGCTTTCTTT. Its protein product is CASSPRTLKDTEAFF.

As to this clone: Compared with germline, one end of the junction differs, possibly owing to a read error. The chain combines TRBV7-3 with TRBJ1-1, with TRBD1 matching 7 bases. The CDR3 covers 15 residues. Per germline, CDR1 SGHTA and CDR2 FQGTGA. The DNA of the CDR3 is TGTGCCAGCAGCCTAACCGGGACAGCAAACACTGAAGCTTTCTTT. Protein: CASSLTGTANTEAFF.

The rearrangement uses TRBV4-2 and TRBJ2-7; the D gene is possibly TRBD2 (6 bases). Germline loops: CDR1 LGHNA, CDR2 YNFKEQ. The CDR3 consists of 13 residues. With 4 bases removed from V and 1 base from J, the gap between germline ends came to 8 bases. CDR3 DNA sequence: TGTGCCAGCAGCCGCGGGACTTCCTACGAGCAGTACTTC. Its protein is CASSRGTSYEQYF.

The rearrangement uses TRBV4-1 and TRBJ2-7; 7 bases are shared with TRBD1. The CDR3 extends over 15 amino acids. Germline V gene lookup returns CDR1 MGHRA and CDR2 YSYEKL. V shed 1 base, J shed 6 bases, and the junction held 9 bases outside the gene matches. The CDR3 reads CASSQGSLTGSEQYF. The CDR3 nucleotides are TGCGCCAGCAGCCAAGGGTCCCTGACAGGGTCCGAGCAGTACTTC.

V gene TRBV27 combines with J gene TRBJ2-1; 7 bases map to TRBD2. The germline V gene encodes CDR1 MNHEY and CDR2 SMNVEV (reference sequence). V shed 5 bases, J shed 4 bases, and the junction held 11 bases outside the gene matches. The CDR3 length is 16 residues. This CDR3 is CASSPLAAMGYNEQFF. CDR3 sequence (DNA): TGTGCCAGCAGTCCCCTAGCGGCCATGGGTTACAATGAGCAGTTCTTC.

V gene TRBV13 combines with J gene TRBJ1-2; D call uncertain. V gave up 5 bases and J gave up 0 bases, with 13 bases separating them. Germline CDR1 is PRHDT and CDR2 is FYEKMQ (reference sequence). This CDR3 has 15 amino acids. The CDR3 spells CASSPFYQSNYGYTF. The CDR3 DNA reads TGTGCCAGCAGCCCCTTCTATCAGTCTAACTATGGCTACACCTTC.

The table lists this clone with a count of one. The chain combines TRBV15 with TRBJ2-1, with D perhaps TRBD1 or TRBD2 (6 bases each). The V gene lost 0 bases and the J gene lost 6 bases, with 18 bases spanning the gap. CDR3 length equals 17 residues. Germline CDR1 reads LNHNV; CDR2 reads YYDKDF (reference sequence). The CDR3 bases are TGTGCCACCAGCAGAGATCGAATCTCGGGGGCCCCCAATGAGCAGTTCTTC. As protein: CATSRDRISGAPNEQFF.

This clone occurred once. The chain joins TRBV7-9 to TRBJ1-2; D is unresolved. This CDR3 spans 13 amino acids. Per the germline V gene, CDR1 is SEHNR and CDR2 is FQNEAQ (reference sequence). Trimming took off 1 base at V and 11 bases at J, with 14 bases between the two ends. The CDR3 nucleotides are TGTGCCAGCAGCTTAGGCCAAAACCCTCGGTACACCTTC. As protein: CASSLGQNPRYTF.

The genes are TRBV29-1 and TRBJ1-1, with D unresolved. CDR3 length equals 13 residues. The germline V gene has CDR1 SQVTM and CDR2 ANQGSEA. Trimming left V 4 bases short and J 2 bases short, with 11 bases between. The CDR3 spells CSVAGSQNTEAFF. DNA for the CDR3: TGCAGCGTTGCTGGTTCGCAAAACACTGAAGCTTTCTTT.

This sequence joins TRBV4-1 and TRBJ2-5, with TRBD2 as a possible D gene (5 bases). V shed 4 bases and J shed 7 bases, with 7 bases lying between them. The CDR3 is 11 residues long. In germline, CDR1 is MGHRA, CDR2 YSYEKL. Here the CDR3 DNA reads TGCGCCAGCAGCCGAGAGGGGACCCAGTACTTC. Encoded protein: CASSREGTQYF.

The chain employs TRBV19 and TRBJ1-6; the D is unclear. Looked up from germline, CDR1 is LNHDA and CDR2 is SQIVND (reference sequence). There are 14 residues in the CDR3. V was clipped by 3 bases and J by 11 bases, with 14 bases between them. CDR3 amino acids: CASSIGLEDTPLHF. In DNA form, the CDR3 reads TGTGCCAGTAGTATCGGGTTAGAGGATACACCCCTCCACTTT.

The CDR3 protein is CASSPGSGAYNEQFF. DNA of the CDR3: TGTGCCAGCAGCCCCGGGAGCGGGGCCTACAATGAGCAGTTCTTC. The chain combines TRBV11-2 with TRBJ2-1; the match to TRBD2 covers 7 bases. V lost 5 bases, J lost 2 bases, and 6 bases stayed unmatched. The CDR3 is 15 amino acids. From germline, CDR1 is SGHAT and CDR2 FQNNGV.

The gene calls are TRBV5-8 and TRBJ1-6; tentatively, D is TRBD1 (5 bases). V was cut by 0 bases and J by 0 bases, with 13 bases left in between. The CDR3 extends over 18 amino acids. The germline V gene has CDR1 SGHTS and CDR2 YDEGEE. The CDR3 loop reads CASSLVSADSSYNSPLHF. The CDR3 DNA follows: TGTGCCAGCAGCTTGGTCAGTGCAGACAGCTCCTATAATTCACCCCTCCACTTT.

This chain uses TRBV4-1 with TRBJ1-2, with D possibly matching TRBD1 (6 bases). The V end lost 0 bases, the J end lost 4 bases, and 12 bases lay between the germline ends. Germline-derived CDR1 and CDR2 are MGHRA and YSYEKL. The CDR3 extends over 15 amino acids. The CDR3 sequence is CASSQDGGPTYGYTF. Here the CDR3 DNA reads TGCGCCAGCAGCCAAGACGGGGGCCCAACCTATGGCTACACCTTC.

This chain links TRBV7-8 with TRBJ2-1; 11 bases map to TRBD2. Germline V lookup: CDR1 SGHVS, CDR2 FQNEAQ. V trimming: 5 bases; J trimming: 4 bases; junction bases outside the gene matches: 4. The CDR3 has 15 amino acids. CDR3 protein: CASSASGGMYNEQFF. In DNA, the CDR3 is TGTGCCAGCAGCGCTAGCGGGGGGATGTACAATGAGCAGTTCTTC.

The chain uses TRBV7-9 and TRBJ2-3; maybe TRBD2 (6 bases). Trimming took 1 base from V and 2 from J, leaving 13 bases between them. This CDR3 is 16 amino acids long. CDR1 is SEHNR, CDR2 FQNEAQ, per germline (reference sequence). The CDR3 coding sequence is TGTGCCAGCAGCTTAGATAGGTGGGGGGACACAGATACGCAGTATTTT. Protein sequence: CASSLDRWGDTDTQYF.